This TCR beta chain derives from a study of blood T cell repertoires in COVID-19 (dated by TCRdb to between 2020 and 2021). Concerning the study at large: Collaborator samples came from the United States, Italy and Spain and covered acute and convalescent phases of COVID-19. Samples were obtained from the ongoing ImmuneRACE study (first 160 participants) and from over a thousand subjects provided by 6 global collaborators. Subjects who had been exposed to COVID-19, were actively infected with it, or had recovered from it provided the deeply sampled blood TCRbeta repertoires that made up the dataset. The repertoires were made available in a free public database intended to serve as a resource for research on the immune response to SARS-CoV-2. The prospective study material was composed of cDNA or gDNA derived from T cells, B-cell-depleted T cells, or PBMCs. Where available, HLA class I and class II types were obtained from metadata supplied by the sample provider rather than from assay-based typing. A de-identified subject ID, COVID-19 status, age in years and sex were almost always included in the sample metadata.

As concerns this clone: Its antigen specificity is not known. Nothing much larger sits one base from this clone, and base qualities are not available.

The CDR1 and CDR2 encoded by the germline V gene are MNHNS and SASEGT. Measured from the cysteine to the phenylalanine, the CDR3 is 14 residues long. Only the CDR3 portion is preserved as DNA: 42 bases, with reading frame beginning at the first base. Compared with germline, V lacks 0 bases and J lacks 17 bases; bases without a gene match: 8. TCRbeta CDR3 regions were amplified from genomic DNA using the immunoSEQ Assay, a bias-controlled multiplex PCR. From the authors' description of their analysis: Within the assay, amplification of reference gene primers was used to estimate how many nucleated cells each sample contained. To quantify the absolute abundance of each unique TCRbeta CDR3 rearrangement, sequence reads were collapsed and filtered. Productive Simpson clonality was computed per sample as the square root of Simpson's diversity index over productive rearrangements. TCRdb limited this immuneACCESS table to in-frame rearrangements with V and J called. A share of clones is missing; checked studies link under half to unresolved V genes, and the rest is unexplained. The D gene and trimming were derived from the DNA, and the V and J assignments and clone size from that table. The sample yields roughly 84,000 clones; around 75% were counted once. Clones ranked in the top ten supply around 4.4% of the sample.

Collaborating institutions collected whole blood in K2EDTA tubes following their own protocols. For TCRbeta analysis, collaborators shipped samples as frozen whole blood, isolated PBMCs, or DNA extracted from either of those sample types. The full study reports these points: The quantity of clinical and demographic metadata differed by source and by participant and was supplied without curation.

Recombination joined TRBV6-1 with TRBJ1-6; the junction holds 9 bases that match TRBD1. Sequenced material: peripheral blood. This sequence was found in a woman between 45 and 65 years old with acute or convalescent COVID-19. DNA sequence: TGTGCCAGCAGTGAAGCGAAGGGGACAGGGAGGATCCACTTT. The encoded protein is CASSEAKGTGRIHF.